The 15 T cell receptor beta chains listed next were all sequenced from one sample in a study of CD8 T cells in ankylosing spondylitis. TCRdb recomputed calls from the 5' RACE reads with MiXCR, one row per CDR3 protein. The sample has 200,000 or so distinct CDR3 sequences, 18% seen once. The specimen sequenced was blood, either unsorted or a sorted T cell fraction (not recorded which). These TCRs come from a male donor aged 5 to 30 with ankylosing spondylitis or in good health (not recorded which).

This clonotype was detected many times. This chain joins TRBV2 and TRBJ1-1; 9 nucleotides agree with TRBD1. V shed 7 bases and J 1 base; nucleotides not matched to a gene: 1. The V gene's germline CDR1 is SNHLY and CDR2 FYNNEI. This CDR3 is 13 amino acids long. CDR3 nucleotides: TGTGCCAGCACGGGACAGGGGAACACTGAAGCTTTCTTT. Translation: CASTGQGNTEAFF.

The chain couples TRBV27 to TRBJ1-4; D uncertain. Germline-derived CDR1 and CDR2 are MNHEY and SMNVEV (reference sequence). Trimming took off 0 bases at V and 0 bases at J, with 5 bases between the two ends. The CDR3 has 15 residues. The CDR3 loop is CASSLSNPTNEKLFF. CDR3 nucleotides: TGTGCCAGCAGTTTATCGAACCCAACTAATGAAAAACTGTTTTTT.

The chain has TRBV20-1 and TRBJ2-4; the D is unclear. Trimming took 6 bases from V and 0 from J, leaving 15 bases between them. This CDR3 comprises 15 residues. Per germline, CDR1 DFQATT and CDR2 SNEGSKA (reference sequence). Written as DNA, the CDR3 is TGCAGTGCAACCAACCCCAGATTAGCCAAAAACATTCAGTACTTC. It codes for CSATNPRLAKNIQYF.

CDR3 bases: TGTGCCAGCAGTTTACGGGGACAGGAGCTACAATCTCAATACGAGCAGTACTTC. Its protein product is CASSLRGQELQSQYEQYF. The V gene is TRBV27, the J gene TRBJ2-7; the match to TRBD1 covers 8 bases. The CDR3 sequence is 18 residues long. The ends lost 2 bases at V and 4 bases at J; junction bases unmatched: 16. Germline CDR1 MNHEY, CDR2 SMNVEV (reference sequence).

This clonotype came up many times. V and J are TRBV12-3 or TRBV12-4 and TRBJ1-1, with a weak D call TRBD1 (5 bases). The CDR3 runs to 17 residues. Deletions cut 8 bases from V and 1 base from J, with 23 bases between. The CDR3 DNA follows: TGTGCCAGCCATCCTTCGTGGCAGGGAACCGCGAACACTGAAGCTTTCTTT. It yields the protein CASHPSWQGTANTEAFF.

The chain carries TRBV20-1 and TRBJ2-1; 10 positions match TRBD2. V trimming: 3 bases; J trimming: 8 bases; junction bases outside the gene matches: 7. Germline-derived CDR1 and CDR2 are DFQATT and SNEGSKA (reference sequence). CDR3 length: 14 amino acids. The DNA for the CDR3 is TGCAGTGCTAGCCTCCTAGCGGGAGTCGATGAGCAGTTCTTC. Translation gives CSASLLAGVDEQFF.

This clonotype was counted ten times or more. The rearrangement joins TRBV25-1 to TRBJ1-1; D ambiguous. Trimming stripped 6 bases from V and 5 bases from J, with 10 bases between. CDR3 length equals 12 residues. Per germline, CDR1 MGHDK and CDR2 SYGVNS. DNA for the CDR3: TGTGCCAGCAGCCCCGGATGGACTGAAGCTTTCTTT. This sequence encodes CASSPGWTEAFF.

This clonotype was found many times. The V gene is TRBV14, the J gene TRBJ2-7; D is unresolved. V was cut by 2 bases and J by 3 bases, with 8 bases left in between. Germline loops: CDR1 SGHDN, CDR2 FVKESK. CDR3 length: 13 amino acids. This CDR3 reads CASSQSLYYEQYF. The CDR3 DNA reads as TGTGCCAGCAGCCAATCTCTATACTACGAGCAGTACTTC.

This clonotype was seen only a few times. The chain has TRBV19 and TRBJ2-1, with 9 positions matching TRBD1. V lost 1 base to trimming and J lost 2 bases; unmatched junction nucleotides: 3. This CDR3 is built from 16 residues. Germline CDR1 is LNHDA and CDR2 is SQIVND (reference sequence). The CDR3 coding sequence is TGTGCCAGTAGTATAGCCGGGACAGGGACCTACAATGAGCAGTTCTTC. This translates into CASSIAGTGTYNEQFF.

In this sample, this clonotype turned up many times. This chain links TRBV24-1 with TRBJ1-1; no firm D call. Trimming pared 6 bases from V and 1 base from J, leaving 14 bases between. The CDR3 extends over 15 amino acids. CDR1 is KGHDR, CDR2 SFDVKD, per germline. The DNA for the CDR3 is TGTGCCACCAGTCCAGAAACGCGGGGGAACACTGAAGCTTTCTTT. Protein sequence: CATSPETRGNTEAFF.

This clonotype was detected ten times or more. CDR3 coding DNA: TGCGCCAGCAGCGTGGGAGTAAAGGCCAAAAACATTCAGTACTTC. Its translation: CASSVGVKAKNIQYF. The chain combines TRBV5-1 with TRBJ2-4, with D tentatively TRBD2 (5 bases). The germline V gene encodes CDR1 SGHRS and CDR2 YFSETQ. Trimming shortened V by 4 bases and J by 1 base, and 12 bases separated the two germline ends. This CDR3 region has 15 residues.

This clonotype was counted ten times or more. The V gene is TRBV2, the J gene TRBJ1-6, with D perhaps TRBD1 (5 bases). Germline V gives CDR1 SNHLY, CDR2 FYNNEI. The CDR3 extends over 14 amino acids. V lost 6 bases and J 7 bases, leaving 13 bases between the germline ends. The CDR3 sequence: CASRRGGGNSPLHF. The CDR3 bases are TGTGCCAGCAGGCGCGGGGGAGGGAATTCACCCCTCCACTTT.

Ten or more counts support this clonotype. The V and J genes are TRBV5-1 and TRBJ2-2; D is undetermined. CDR3 length: 15 residues. V dropped 1 base and J dropped 6 bases, with 13 bases sitting between them. Germline loops: CDR1 SGHRS, CDR2 YFSETQ. The CDR3 reads CASSLHDRQAGELFF. CDR3 nucleotides: TGCGCCAGCAGCTTGCACGATCGACAAGCCGGGGAGCTGTTTTTT.

This clonotype was seen ten or more times. The CDR3 reads CASTPDPTTYNEQFF. The DNA of the CDR3 is TGTGCCAGCACCCCAGACCCGACCACCTACAATGAGCAGTTCTTC. The chain links TRBV3-1 to TRBJ2-1; D gene ambiguous. The CDR3 is made up of 15 amino acids. Trimming cost V 7 bases and J 2 bases, with 15 bases left between them. Germline lookup yields CDR1 LGHDT and CDR2 YNNKEL (reference sequence).

The V gene is TRBV6-4, the J gene TRBJ2-1, with TRBD2 as a possible D gene (6 bases). This CDR3 has 13 amino acids. V was pared by 0 bases and J by 9 bases, with 9 bases between. Germline loops: CDR1 MRHNA, CDR2 SNTAGT. CDR3 region: CASSDSWGGEQFF. The CDR3 DNA reads TGTGCCAGCAGTGACTCGTGGGGAGGTGAGCAGTTCTTC.